This is a list of T cell receptor beta chains from one sample in a study of OX40 agonist ivuxolimab in advanced cancers. The table came from immunoSEQ multiplex PCR; TCRdb's copy has only in-frame clones and leaves some out. The sample has around 25,000 clones, approximately 82% seen once. The material was CD4+ or CD8+ T cells sorted from blood, obtained in a trial of the OX40 agonist ivuxolimab. The receptor source for this set is an adult with an advanced solid tumor such as melanoma, head and neck, liver or kidney cancer. CDR3s include the opening cysteine and the closing phenylalanine or tryptophan. Each record gives: CDR3 length, clone size, D gene, J gene, V gene, CDR3 DNA, CDR3 protein. D genes are given only for firm matches. Some rows mark clone size as missing; the rest say once, few, many or name a class of expanded clone.

14,NA,TRBD1,TRBJ2-1,TRBV29-1,TGCAGCGTTGATGGCAGGGGGATTTACAATGAGCAGTTCTTC,CSVDGRGIYNEQFF
12,NA,NA,TRBJ2-7,TRBV27,TGTGCCAGCCGGAAGGGGTCCTACGAGCAGTACTTC,CASRKGSYEQYF
17,few,TRBD2,TRBJ2-1,TRBV29-1,TGCAGCGTTGAAGGACTAGCGGGAGGGCCCATCTACAATGAGCAGTTCTTC,CSVEGLAGGPIYNEQFF
13,NA,NA,TRBJ1-2,TRBV6-5,TGTGCCAGCAGTTTATCCCCCGCGCGAGGATACACCTTC,CASSLSPARGYTF
17,NA,NA,TRBJ1-1,TRBV7-9,TGTGCCAGCAGCTTTTTGGGGCTTGGCGGTATGAACACTGAAGCTTTCTTT,CASSFLGLGGMNTEAFF
12,NA,NA,TRBJ2-1,TRBV30,TGTGCCTGGAGTGTAGGACGAAACGAGCAGTTCTTC,CAWSVGRNEQFF
15,NA,NA,TRBJ2-7,TRBV5-8,TGTGCCAGCAGCTTGGGGCAGGGTGAGTCCTACGAGCAGTACTTC,CASSLGQGESYEQYF
14,NA,NA,TRBJ1-5,TRBV27,TGTGCCAGCCACGCAGCGGGAGAGAATCAGCCCCAGCATTTT,CASHAAGENQPQHF
15,once,NA,TRBJ2-7,TRBV11-2,TGTGCCAGCAGCTTAGATCAGGGGCACTCCTACGAGCAGTACTTC,CASSLDQGHSYEQYF
15,NA,NA,TRBJ1-2,TRBV7-3,TGTGCCAGCAGCTCCCCAGCAGGGGACCAAAAGGGCTACACCTTC,CASSSPAGDQKGYTF
16,NA,TRBD1,TRBJ2-3,TRBV10-3,TGTGCCATCAGTGACGGACAGGGGTTCGGCACAGATACGCAGTATTTT,CAISDGQGFGTDTQYF
12,NA,NA,TRBJ1-2,TRBV10-3,TGTGCCATCAGTGACCCGATCGATGGCTACACCTTC,CAISDPIDGYTF
13,NA,TRBD2,TRBJ2-7,TRBV10-3,TGTGCCATCAGTGGGCCAGGGAGGGACGAGCAGTACTTC,CAISGPGRDEQYF
12,NA,NA,TRBJ2-3,TRBV15,TGTGCCACCAGCAGGAGGAAAGATACGCAGTATTTT,CATSRRKDTQYF